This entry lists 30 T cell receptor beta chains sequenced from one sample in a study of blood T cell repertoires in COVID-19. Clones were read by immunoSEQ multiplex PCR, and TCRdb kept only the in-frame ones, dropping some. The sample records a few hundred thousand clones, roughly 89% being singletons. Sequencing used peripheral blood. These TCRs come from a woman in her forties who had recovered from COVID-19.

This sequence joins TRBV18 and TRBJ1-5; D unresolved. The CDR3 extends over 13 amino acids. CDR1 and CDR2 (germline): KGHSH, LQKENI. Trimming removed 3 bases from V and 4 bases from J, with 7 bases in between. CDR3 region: CASSPNGNQPQHF. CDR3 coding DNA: TGTGCCAGCTCACCGAACGGGAATCAGCCCCAGCATTTT. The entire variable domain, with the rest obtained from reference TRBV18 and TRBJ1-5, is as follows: NAGVMQNPRHLVRRRGQEARLRCSPMKGHSHVYWYRQLPEEGLKFMVYLQKENIIDESGMPKERFSAEFPKEGPSILRIQQVVRGDSAAYFCASSPNGNQPQHFGDGTRLSIL.

The CDR3 DNA follows: TGCGCCAGCAGCTTGGCAGGGGGCGGAAACACCATATATTTT. It specifies CASSLAGGGNTIYF. This chain links TRBV5-1 with TRBJ1-3; 8 positions agree with TRBD1. V was clipped by 0 bases and J by 4 bases; unmatched bases: 0. CDR3 length: 14 amino acids. CDR1 is SGHRS and CDR2 is YFSETQ in the germline V gene. Variable domain in full (rest from reference TRBV5-1 and TRBJ1-3): KAGVTQTPRYLIKTRGQQVTLSCSPISGHRSVSWYQQTPGQGLQFLFEYFSETQRNKGNFPGRFSGRQFSNSRSEMNVSTLELGDSALYLCASSLAGGGNTIYFGEGSWLTVV.

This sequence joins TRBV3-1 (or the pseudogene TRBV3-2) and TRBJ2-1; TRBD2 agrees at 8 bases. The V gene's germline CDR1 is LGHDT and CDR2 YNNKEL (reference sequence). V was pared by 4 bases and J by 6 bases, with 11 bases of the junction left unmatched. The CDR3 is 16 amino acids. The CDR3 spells CASSLGDPGLGNEQFF. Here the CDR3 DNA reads TGTGCCAGCAGCCTGGGAGATCCGGGACTAGGCAATGAGCAGTTCTTC.

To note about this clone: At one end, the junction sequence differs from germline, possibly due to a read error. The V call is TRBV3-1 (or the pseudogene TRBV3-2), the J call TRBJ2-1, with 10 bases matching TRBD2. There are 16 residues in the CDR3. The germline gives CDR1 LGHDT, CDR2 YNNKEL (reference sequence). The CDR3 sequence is CAGSQDRLAGYNEQFF. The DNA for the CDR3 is TGTGCCGGCAGCCAAGATAGACTAGCGGGCTACAATGAGCAGTTCTTC.

The CDR3 region is CASRAKGLAASGELFF. The CDR3 nucleotides read TGTGCCAGCAGGGCGAAAGGACTAGCAGCATCCGGGGAGCTGTTTTTT. The chain couples TRBV4-2 to TRBJ2-2, with TRBD2 matching over 8 bases. Losses at the gene ends were 6 bases for V and 6 bases for J; bases not matched to a gene: 12. This CDR3 spans 16 amino acids. Germline V gene data show CDR1 as LGHNA and CDR2 as YNFKEQ.

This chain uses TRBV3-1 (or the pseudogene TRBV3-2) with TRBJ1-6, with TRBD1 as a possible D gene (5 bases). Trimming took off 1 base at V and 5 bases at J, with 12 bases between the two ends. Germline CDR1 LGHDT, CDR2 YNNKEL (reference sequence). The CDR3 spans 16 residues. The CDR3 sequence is CASSQGGEGHNSPLHF. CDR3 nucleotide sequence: TGTGCCAGCAGCCAAGGAGGGGAGGGGCATAATTCACCCCTCCACTTT.

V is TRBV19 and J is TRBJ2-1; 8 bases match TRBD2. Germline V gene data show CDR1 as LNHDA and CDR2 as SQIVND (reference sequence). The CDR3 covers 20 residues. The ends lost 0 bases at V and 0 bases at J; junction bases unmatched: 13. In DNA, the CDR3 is TGTGCCAGTAGTATAGATCCCGGAGGATTAGCGGGGAGCTCCTACAATGAGCAGTTCTTC. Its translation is CASSIDPGGLAGSSYNEQFF.

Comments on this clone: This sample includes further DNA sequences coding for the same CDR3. The CDR3 sequence: CASSRQGPTDTQYF. CDR3 nucleotides: TGTGCCAGCAGTCGACAGGGGCCCACAGATACGCAGTATTTT. The J gene is TRBJ2-3, the V gene TRBV7-9; 8 nucleotides align to TRBD1. CDR1 SEHNR and CDR2 FQNEAQ come from the germline V gene (reference sequence). This CDR3 spans 14 amino acids. Losses at the gene ends were 6 bases for V and 2 bases for J; bases not matched to a gene: 4.

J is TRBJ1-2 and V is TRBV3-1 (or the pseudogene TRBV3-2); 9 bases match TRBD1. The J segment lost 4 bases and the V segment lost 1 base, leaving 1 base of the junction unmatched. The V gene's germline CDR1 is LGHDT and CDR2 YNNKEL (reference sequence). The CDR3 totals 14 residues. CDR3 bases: TGTGCCAGCAGCCAAGGACAGGGGGTCTATGGCTACACCTTC. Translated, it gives CASSQGQGVYGYTF.

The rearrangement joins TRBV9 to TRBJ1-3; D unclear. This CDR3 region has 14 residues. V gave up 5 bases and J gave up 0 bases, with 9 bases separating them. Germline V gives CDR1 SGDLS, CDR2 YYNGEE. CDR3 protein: CASSTGSSGNTIYF. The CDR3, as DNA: TGTGCCAGCAGTACCGGGAGCTCTGGAAACACCATATATTTT.

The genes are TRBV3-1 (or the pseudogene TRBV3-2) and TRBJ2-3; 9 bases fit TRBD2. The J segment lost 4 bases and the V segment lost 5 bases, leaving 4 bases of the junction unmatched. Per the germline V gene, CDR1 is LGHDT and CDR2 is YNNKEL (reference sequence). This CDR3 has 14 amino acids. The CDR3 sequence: CASSFSGSSDTQYF. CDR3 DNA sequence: TGTGCCAGCAGCTTTAGCGGGAGCTCAGATACGCAGTATTTT.

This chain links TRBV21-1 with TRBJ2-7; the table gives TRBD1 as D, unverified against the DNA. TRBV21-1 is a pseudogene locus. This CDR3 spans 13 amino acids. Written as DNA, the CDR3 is TGTGCCAGCAAGGAGGACAGGGACTACGAGCAGTACTTC. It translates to CASKEDRDYEQYF.

The CDR3 DNA reads TGTGCCAGCAGTTCAACCGGGGAGCTGTTTTTT. It specifies CASSSTGELFF. The chain couples TRBV27 to TRBJ2-2; D unclear. The CDR3 loop spans 11 amino acids. CDR1 is MNHEY, CDR2 SMNVEV, per germline (reference sequence). The ends were cut back, 4 bases at V and 5 bases at J, with 2 bases in the middle.

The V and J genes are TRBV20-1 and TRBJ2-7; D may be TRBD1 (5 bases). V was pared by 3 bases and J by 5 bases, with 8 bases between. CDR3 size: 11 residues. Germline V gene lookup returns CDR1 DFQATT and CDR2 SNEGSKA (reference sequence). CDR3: CSARGPNEQYF. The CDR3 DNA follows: TGCAGTGCTAGGGGGCCGAACGAGCAGTACTTC.

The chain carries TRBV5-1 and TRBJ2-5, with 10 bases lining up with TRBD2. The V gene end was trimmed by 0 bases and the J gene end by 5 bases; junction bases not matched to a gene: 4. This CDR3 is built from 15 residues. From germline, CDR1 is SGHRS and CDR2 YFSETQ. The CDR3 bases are TGCGCCAGCAGCTTGGAAGGAGCGGGAGGGGAGACCCAGTACTTC. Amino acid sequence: CASSLEGAGGETQYF. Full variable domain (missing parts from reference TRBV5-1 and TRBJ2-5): KAGVTQTPRYLIKTRGQQVTLSCSPISGHRSVSWYQQTPGQGLQFLFEYFSETQRNKGNFPGRFSGRQFSNSRSEMNVSTLELGDSALYLCASSLEGAGGETQYFGPGTRLLVL.

CDR3 bases: TGTGCCAGCAGTGTCCAAGCTGGCAATGAGCAGTTCTTC. Translated: CASSVQAGNEQFF. The J gene is TRBJ2-1, the V gene TRBV2; D is undetermined. V lost 4 bases and J 6 bases, leaving 10 bases between the germline ends. The germline gives CDR1 SNHLY, CDR2 FYNNEI. The CDR3 sequence is 13 residues long. Looking up the rest from reference TRBV2 and TRBJ2-1 gives the full variable domain: EPEVTQTPSHQVTQMGQEVILRCVPISNHLYFYWYRQILGQKVEFLVSFYNNEISEKSEIFDDQFSVERPDGSNFTLKIRSTKLEDSAMYFCASSVQAGNEQFFGPGTRLTVL.

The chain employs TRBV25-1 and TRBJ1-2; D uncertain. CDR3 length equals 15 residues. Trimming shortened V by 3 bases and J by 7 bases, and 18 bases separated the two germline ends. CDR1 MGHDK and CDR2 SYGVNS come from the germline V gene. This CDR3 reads CASSDSSSYDGGYTF. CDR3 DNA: TGTGCCAGCAGTGATAGTTCTAGTTATGACGGTGGCTACACCTTC.

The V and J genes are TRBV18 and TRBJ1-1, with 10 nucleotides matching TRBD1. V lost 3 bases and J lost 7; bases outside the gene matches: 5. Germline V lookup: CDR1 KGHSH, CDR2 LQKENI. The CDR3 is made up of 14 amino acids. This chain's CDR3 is CASSPFDRGLEAFF. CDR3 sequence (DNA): TGTGCCAGCTCACCGTTCGACAGGGGGCTTGAAGCTTTCTTT.

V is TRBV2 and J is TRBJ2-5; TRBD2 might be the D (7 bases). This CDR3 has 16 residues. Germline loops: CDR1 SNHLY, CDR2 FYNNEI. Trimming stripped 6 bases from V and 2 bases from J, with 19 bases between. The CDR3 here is CASSARGRGAQETQYF. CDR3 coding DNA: TGTGCCAGCAGCGCCCGGGGACGGGGGGCGCAAGAGACCCAGTACTTC.

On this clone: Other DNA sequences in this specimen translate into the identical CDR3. CDR3 in DNA: TGTGCCTGGACCGGACAGCTGAACACTGAAGCTTTCTTT. Protein: CAWTGQLNTEAFF. This sequence joins TRBV30 and TRBJ1-1; TRBD1 is a possible D gene (6 bases). Germline CDR1 and CDR2: GTSNPN and SVGIG (reference sequence). This CDR3 region has 13 residues. V lost 4 bases and J 0 bases, leaving 9 bases between the germline ends. The full variable domain, its missing parts supplied by reference TRBV30 and TRBJ1-1, is SQTIHQWPATLVQPVGSPLSLECTVEGTSNPNLYWYRQAAGRGLQLLFYSVGIGQISSEVPQNLSASRPQDRQFILSSKKLLLSDSGFYLCAWTGQLNTEAFFGQGTRLTVV.

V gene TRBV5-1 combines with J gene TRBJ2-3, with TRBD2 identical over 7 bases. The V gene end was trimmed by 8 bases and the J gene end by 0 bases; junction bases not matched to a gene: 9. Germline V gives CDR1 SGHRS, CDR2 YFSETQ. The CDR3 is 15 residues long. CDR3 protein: CASLVSGESTDTQYF. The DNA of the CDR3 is TGCGCCAGTTTAGTGAGCGGGGAGAGCACAGATACGCAGTATTTT.

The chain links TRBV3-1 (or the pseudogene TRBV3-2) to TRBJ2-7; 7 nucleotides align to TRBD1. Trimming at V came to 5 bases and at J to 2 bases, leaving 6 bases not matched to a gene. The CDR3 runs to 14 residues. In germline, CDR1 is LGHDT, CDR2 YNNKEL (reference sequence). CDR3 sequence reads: CASSASDRAYEQYF. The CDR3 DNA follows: TGTGCCAGCAGCGCATCCGACAGGGCCTACGAGCAGTACTTC.

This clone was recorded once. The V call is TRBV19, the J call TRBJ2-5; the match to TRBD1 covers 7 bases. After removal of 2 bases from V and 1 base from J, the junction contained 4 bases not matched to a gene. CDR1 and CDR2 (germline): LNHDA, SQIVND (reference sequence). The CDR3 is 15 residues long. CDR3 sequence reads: CASSIRRTGQETQYF. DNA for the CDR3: TGTGCCAGTAGTATACGGAGGACAGGCCAAGAGACCCAGTACTTC.

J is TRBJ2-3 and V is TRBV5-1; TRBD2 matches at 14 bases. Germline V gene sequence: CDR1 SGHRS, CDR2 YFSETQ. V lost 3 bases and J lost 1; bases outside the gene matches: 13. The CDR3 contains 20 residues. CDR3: CASSWRTGTSGRGGTDTQYF. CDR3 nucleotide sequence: TGCGCCAGCAGCTGGAGGACGGGGACTAGCGGGAGAGGGGGCACAGATACGCAGTATTTT.

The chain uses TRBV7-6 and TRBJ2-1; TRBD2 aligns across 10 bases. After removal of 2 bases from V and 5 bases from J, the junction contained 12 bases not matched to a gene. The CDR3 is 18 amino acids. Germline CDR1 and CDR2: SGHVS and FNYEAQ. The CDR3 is CASSLRSGRARGDNEQFF. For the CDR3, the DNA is TGTGCCAGCAGCTTAAGGAGCGGGAGGGCGCGGGGGGACAATGAGCAGTTCTTC.

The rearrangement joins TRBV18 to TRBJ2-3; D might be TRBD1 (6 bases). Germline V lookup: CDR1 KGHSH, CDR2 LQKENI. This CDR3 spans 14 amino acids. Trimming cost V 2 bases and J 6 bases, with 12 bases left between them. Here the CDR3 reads CASSPTGTHDTQYF. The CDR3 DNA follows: TGTGCCAGCTCACCAACAGGGACCCACGATACGCAGTATTTT.

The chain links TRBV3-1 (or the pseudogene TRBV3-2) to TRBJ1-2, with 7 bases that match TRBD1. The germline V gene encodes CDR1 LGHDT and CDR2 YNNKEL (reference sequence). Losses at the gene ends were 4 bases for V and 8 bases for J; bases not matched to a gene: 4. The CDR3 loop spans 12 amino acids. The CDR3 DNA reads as TGTGCCAGCAGCCTACAGGGGAAAGGCTACACCTTC. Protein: CASSLQGKGYTF.

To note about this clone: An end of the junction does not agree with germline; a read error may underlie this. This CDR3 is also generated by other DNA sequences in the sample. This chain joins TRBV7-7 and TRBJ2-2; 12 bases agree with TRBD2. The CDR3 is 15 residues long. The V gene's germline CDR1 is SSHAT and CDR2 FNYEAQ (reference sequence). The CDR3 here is CASSLGTSGTGELFF. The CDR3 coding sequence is TGTGCTAGCAGCTTAGGGACTAGCGGGACCGGGGAGCTGTTTTTT.

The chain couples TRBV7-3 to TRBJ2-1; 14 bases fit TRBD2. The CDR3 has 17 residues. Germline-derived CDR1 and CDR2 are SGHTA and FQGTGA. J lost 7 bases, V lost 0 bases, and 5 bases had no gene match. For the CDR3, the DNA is TGTGCCAGCAGCTTAACAGGGACTAGCGGGGGCCGAAATGAGCAGTTCTTC. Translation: CASSLTGTSGGRNEQFF.

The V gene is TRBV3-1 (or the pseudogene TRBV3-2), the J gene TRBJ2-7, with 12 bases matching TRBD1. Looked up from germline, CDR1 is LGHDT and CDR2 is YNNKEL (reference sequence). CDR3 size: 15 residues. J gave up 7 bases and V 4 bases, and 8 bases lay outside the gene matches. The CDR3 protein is CASSPMGTGGFEQYF. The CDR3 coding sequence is TGTGCCAGCAGCCCCATGGGGACAGGGGGCTTTGAGCAGTACTTC.